These 6 T cell receptor beta chains were sequenced from one sample in a study of sequential checkpoint blockade in melanoma. Only in-frame clones appear in the TCRdb table, and some are missing; sequencing was by immunoSEQ multiplex PCR. The repertoire has about 18,000 clones, roughly two thirds of them found once; the top ten carry around 5%. Treatment of the sample: randomized to nivolumab then ipilimumab (arm A) or the reverse (arm B). This specimen consisted of tumor tissue (inferred from file names), obtained from a patient given nivolumab and ipilimumab in sequence. These receptors all come from a human donor with melanoma.

This chain joins TRBV2 and TRBJ1-6, with a tentative D call TRBD1 (6 bases). The V gene lost 8 bases and the J gene lost 4 bases, with 9 bases spanning the gap. The CDR3 is 13 amino acids. CDR1 and CDR2 (germline): SNHLY, FYNNEI. The DNA for the CDR3 is TGTGCCAGCCACAGGGAGTATAATTCACCCCTCCACTTT. Its translation is CASHREYNSPLHF.

The chain couples TRBV19 to TRBJ1-1, with 7 positions matching TRBD1. Losses at the gene ends were 5 bases for V and 4 bases for J; bases not matched to a gene: 7. The CDR3 has 14 amino acids. From germline, CDR1 is LNHDA and CDR2 SQIVND (reference sequence). The CDR3 here is CASSPQTGPTEAFF. The CDR3, as DNA: TGTGCCAGTAGTCCCCAGACAGGGCCCACTGAAGCTTTCTTT.

This clone has only one observation. This chain joins TRBV18 and TRBJ2-3; 7 bases align to TRBD2. Germline CDR1 KGHSH, CDR2 LQKENI. V lost 6 bases to trimming and J lost 14 bases; unmatched junction nucleotides: 14. This CDR3 spans 13 amino acids. The CDR3 here is CASSPSREDRRYF. CDR3 sequence (DNA): TGTGCCAGCTCCCCGAGTCGGGAGGACCGTAGGTATTTT.

The DNA of the CDR3 is TGTGCCAGCTCACAATCCGGGGTTGTCGCCTACGAGCAGTACTTC. Its protein product is CASSQSGVVAYEQYF. This chain uses TRBV18 with TRBJ2-7, with D perhaps TRBD2 (5 bases). This CDR3 contains 15 residues. Germline V gene data show CDR1 as KGHSH and CDR2 as LQKENI. Trimming took 4 bases from V and 2 from J, leaving 15 bases between them.

This sequence joins TRBV6-8 and TRBJ2-7, with TRBD1 matching 7 bases. Trimming took 2 bases from V and 1 from J; bases not matched to a gene: 5. Per the germline V gene, CDR1 is MNHGY and CDR2 is SAAAGT. The CDR3 covers 15 residues. The CDR3 here is CASSYRAQGSYEQYF. The CDR3 DNA sequence: TGTGCCAGCAGTTACCGCGCACAGGGGTCCTACGAGCAGTACTTC.

The gene calls are TRBV7-5 and TRBJ2-2; the D call of TRBD1 is as the table states it, not checked on the DNA. TRBV7-5 is described as a pseudogene. The CDR3 is 14 amino acids. The CDR3: CASSLRGGNGELFF. The CDR3 coding sequence is TGTGCCAGCAGCTTACGAGGGGGAAACGGGGAGCTGTTTTTT.